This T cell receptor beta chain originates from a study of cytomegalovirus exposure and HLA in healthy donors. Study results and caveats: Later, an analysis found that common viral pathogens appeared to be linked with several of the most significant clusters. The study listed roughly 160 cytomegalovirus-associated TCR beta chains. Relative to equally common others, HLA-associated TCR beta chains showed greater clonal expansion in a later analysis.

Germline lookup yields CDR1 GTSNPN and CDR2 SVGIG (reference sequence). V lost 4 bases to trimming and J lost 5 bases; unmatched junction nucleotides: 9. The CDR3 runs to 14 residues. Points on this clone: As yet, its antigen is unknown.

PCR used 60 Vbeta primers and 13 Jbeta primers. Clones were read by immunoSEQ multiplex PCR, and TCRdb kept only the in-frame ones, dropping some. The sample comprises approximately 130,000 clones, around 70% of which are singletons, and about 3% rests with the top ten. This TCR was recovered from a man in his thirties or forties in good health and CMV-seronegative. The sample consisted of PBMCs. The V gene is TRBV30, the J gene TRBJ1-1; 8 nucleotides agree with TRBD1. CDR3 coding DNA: TGTGCCTGGACCTCAACAGGGGGGTTTACTGAAGCTTTCTTT. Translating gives CAWTSTGGFTEAFF.